This T cell receptor (beta chain) was identified in a study of Ad26.COV2.S vaccination and SARS-CoV-2 variants. Regarding the study as a whole: Placebo recipients and vaccine recipients were similar in non-spike TCR breadth.

V lost 1 base and J lost 4, with 8 bases in between. Germline V gives CDR1 GTSNPN, CDR2 SVGIG (reference sequence). CDR3 size: 13 residues. With regard to this clone: Its antigen remains unknown.

This table comes from immunoSEQ multiplex PCR, and its TCRdb copy is limited to in-frame clones, with some not included. The table lists about 98,000 clones, roughly 80% of them singletons. The clonotype originates from a human donor who had recovered from COVID-19. This chain connects TRBV30 to TRBJ1-3; the D gene is possibly TRBD1 (5 bases). The specimen was peripheral blood, collected after recovery from COVID-19. CDR3 bases: TGTGCCTGGAGTGCCGGGGCCGGAAACACCATATATTTT. Protein sequence: CAWSAGAGNTIYF.